The 12 T cell receptor beta chains below all came from one sample that was sequenced in a study of PD-L1 blockade in urothelial cancer. Profiled with immunoSEQ multiplex PCR; TCRdb holds only in-frame clones, not every one. This sample has under 30,000 clones, with about four fifths found just once. The sequencing used PBMCs, collected around atezolizumab (anti-PD-L1) treatment. All receptors derive from a man aged 65 to 79 with urothelial cancer.

The chain recombines TRBV9 with TRBJ2-3; weak D call: TRBD2 (5 bases). V gave up 0 bases and J gave up 8 bases, with 16 bases separating them. CDR1 and CDR2 (germline): SGDLS, YYNGEE. This CDR3 is 15 amino acids long. The CDR3 DNA reads TGTGCCAGCAGCGTAGGAGGGAATGGCTTAGGTACGCAGTATTTT. Translated: CASSVGGNGLGTQYF.

The chain links TRBV28 to TRBJ2-1; 12 bases match TRBD2. V was pared by 3 bases and J by 1 base, with 1 base of the junction left unmatched. The CDR3 totals 16 residues. Germline V gives CDR1 MDHEN, CDR2 SYDVKM. This CDR3 is CASSLTSGRSYNEQFF. The CDR3, as DNA: TGTGCCAGCAGTTTGACTAGCGGGAGATCCTACAATGAGCAGTTCTTC.

The chain couples TRBV2 to TRBJ1-2, with 9 bases aligning to TRBD1. In germline, CDR1 is SNHLY, CDR2 FYNNEI. After removal of 6 bases from V and 2 bases from J, the junction contained 4 bases not matched to a gene. The CDR3 covers 14 residues. The CDR3 protein is CASRTGTGNYGYTF. The DNA of the CDR3 is TGTGCCAGCAGAACCGGGACAGGGAACTATGGCTACACCTTC.

The chain couples TRBV14 to TRBJ1-1; no clear D. Trimming took 0 bases from V and 0 from J, leaving 11 bases between them. The CDR3 covers 16 residues. CDR1 SGHDN and CDR2 FVKESK come from the germline V gene. CDR3 nucleotide sequence: TGTGCCAGCAGCCAAGATGGGAGACCGTTGAACACTGAAGCTTTCTTT. Translating it yields CASSQDGRPLNTEAFF.

The rearrangement joins TRBV6-5 to TRBJ1-1; D remains unclear. In germline, CDR1 is MNHEY, CDR2 SVGAGI. The CDR3 is 15 residues long. V was cut by 0 bases and J by 1 base, with 9 bases left in between. CDR3 coding DNA: TGTGCCAGCAGTTACTCTACCCCTACGAACACTGAAGCTTTCTTT. Translated, it gives CASSYSTPTNTEAFF.

The gene calls are TRBV29-1 and TRBJ2-7; the match to TRBD1 covers 7 bases. V shed 6 bases and J 5 bases; nucleotides not matched to a gene: 4. Germline values: CDR1 SQVTM, CDR2 ANQGSEA. CDR3 length: 11 amino acids. CDR3 sequence (DNA): TGCAGCGTCATGACAGGGAACGAGCAGTACTTC. As protein: CSVMTGNEQYF.

The chain has TRBV5-1 and TRBJ2-1; 10 bases are shared with TRBD1. V lost 4 bases and J lost 3; bases outside the gene matches: 4. There are 15 residues in the CDR3. The germline V gene encodes CDR1 SGHRS and CDR2 YFSETQ. In DNA, the CDR3 is TGCGCCAGCAGCGTTGGACAGGGGGTCTACAATGAGCAGTTCTTC. Amino acids: CASSVGQGVYNEQFF. The variable domain in full, with the rest retrieved from reference TRBV5-1 and TRBJ2-1, is KAGVTQTPRYLIKTRGQQVTLSCSPISGHRSVSWYQQTPGQGLQFLFEYFSETQRNKGNFPGRFSGRQFSNSRSEMNVSTLELGDSALYLCASSVGQGVYNEQFFGPGTRLTVL.

About this clone itself: Other DNA sequences in the same sample also yield this CDR3. The chain is built from TRBV5-1 and TRBJ2-3, with a tentative D call TRBD1 (6 bases). The CDR3 sequence is 14 residues long. V was trimmed by 0 bases and J by 1 base, leaving 6 bases between them. Germline values: CDR1 SGHRS, CDR2 YFSETQ. DNA for the CDR3: TGCGCCAGCAGCTTGGCAGGGGGCACAGATACGCAGTATTTT. Protein product: CASSLAGGTDTQYF. Combining the CDR3 with reference TRBV5-1 and TRBJ2-3 gives the whole variable domain KAGVTQTPRYLIKTRGQQVTLSCSPISGHRSVSWYQQTPGQGLQFLFEYFSETQRNKGNFPGRFSGRQFSNSRSEMNVSTLELGDSALYLCASSLAGGTDTQYFGPGTRLTVL.

This chain links TRBV19 with TRBJ2-7; possible D gene TRBD2, 6 bases. The CDR3 is made up of 15 amino acids. CDR1 and CDR2 from the germline V gene are LNHDA and SQIVND (reference sequence). V was cut by 5 bases and J by 5 bases, with 19 bases left in between. CDR3 amino acids: CASSDSGGGWDEQYF. The CDR3 DNA reads as TGTGCCAGTAGTGATAGCGGCGGAGGATGGGACGAGCAGTACTTC.

The J gene is TRBJ1-3, the V gene TRBV2; maybe TRBD1 (5 bases). V lost 7 bases and J 2 bases, leaving 9 bases between the germline ends. Germline V gene sequence: CDR1 SNHLY, CDR2 FYNNEI. This CDR3 has 13 residues. In DNA, the CDR3 is TGTGCCAGCACTCTGGGGCCTGGAAACACCATATATTTT. This translates into CASTLGPGNTIYF. Variable domain in full (rest from reference TRBV2 and TRBJ1-3): EPEVTQTPSHQVTQMGQEVILRCVPISNHLYFYWYRQILGQKVEFLVSFYNNEISEKSEIFDDQFSVERPDGSNFTLKIRSTKLEDSAMYFCASTLGPGNTIYFGEGSWLTVV.

This rearrangement joins TRBV7-9 to TRBJ2-5; 7 bases are shared with TRBD2. Trimming at V came to 0 bases and at J to 5 bases, leaving 0 bases not matched to a gene. CDR3 length: 13 amino acids. In germline, CDR1 is SEHNR, CDR2 FQNEAQ (reference sequence). For the CDR3, the DNA is TGTGCCAGCAGCTTAGCGGGGGGGGAGACCCAGTACTTC. Its protein product is CASSLAGGETQYF.

This clone was counted a single time. V is TRBV6-5 and J is TRBJ2-1, with 11 positions matching TRBD2. From germline, CDR1 is MNHEY and CDR2 SVGAGI. With 4 bases clipped from V and 5 bases from J, the junction kept 1 base outside the gene matches. The CDR3 covers 14 residues. The CDR3 coding sequence is TGTGCCAGCAGTTTGGGACTAGCGGACAATGAGCAGTTCTTC. Translated, it gives CASSLGLADNEQFF.